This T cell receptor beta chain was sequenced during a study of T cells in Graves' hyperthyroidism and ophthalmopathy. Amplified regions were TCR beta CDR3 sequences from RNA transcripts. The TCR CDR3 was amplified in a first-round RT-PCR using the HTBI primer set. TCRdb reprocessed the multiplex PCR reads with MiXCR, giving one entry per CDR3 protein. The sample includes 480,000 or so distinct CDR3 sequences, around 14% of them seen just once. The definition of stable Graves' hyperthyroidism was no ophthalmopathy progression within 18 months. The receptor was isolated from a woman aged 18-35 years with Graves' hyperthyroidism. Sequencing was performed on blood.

The CDR3 sequence is CASSGEDSDFMNTEAFF. Here the CDR3 DNA reads TGCGCCAGCAGCGGAGAGGACAGCGACTTTATGAACACTGAAGCTTTCTTT. This chain joins TRBV5-1 and TRBJ1-1, with D possibly TRBD1 on 6 matching bases. Germline V gives CDR1 SGHRS, CDR2 YFSETQ. Trimming shortened V by 4 bases and J by 0 bases, and 19 bases separated the two germline ends. CDR3 length equals 17 residues.